The clone carrying this T cell receptor (beta chain) was recorded many times. This entry is derived from a study of metastatic and nonmetastatic thyroid tumors. Across the study: Malignant and benign thyroid patients had repertoires compared in peripheral blood and tumor or nodule tissue.

Thyroid surgery was performed in patients who had received no treatment beforehand. V was pared by 0 bases and J by 4 bases, with 12 bases between. Germline CDR1 reads LGHDT; CDR2 reads YNNKEL (reference sequence). This CDR3 has 15 residues. TCRdb re-clonotyped the PCR reads through MiXCR. The sample has 25,000 to 30,000 clones; roughly 15% are singletons. The sequence was collected from a male donor with papillary thyroid cancer or a benign thyroid nodule (not recorded which). Some clones in this sample may be carry-over from other donors' samples. Sample: blood. The chain employs TRBV3-1 and TRBJ1-2; possibly TRBD1 for D (6 bases). Here the CDR3 DNA reads TGTGCCAGCAGCCAAGACTGGGGGCGCAGCTATGGCTACACCTTC. Protein product: CASSQDWGRSYGYTF.